This is a list of T cell receptor beta chains from one sample in a study of cytomegalovirus exposure and HLA in healthy donors. Sequencing was performed with immunoSEQ multiplex PCR; in TCRdb, only in-frame clones are kept and a portion is missing. The sample has roughly 58,000 clones; 75% to 85% are singletons. Sequenced sample: PBMCs. The source is a woman aged 40 to 55 in good health and CMV-seronegative. CDR3s include the opening cysteine and the closing phenylalanine or tryptophan. Only some rows state a clone size, as once, few, many or a class for expanded clones.

j_call v_call clone_size cdr3_aa
TRBJ2-1 TRBV5-6 . CASSLDRGLLLYNEQFF
TRBJ2-5 TRBV28 once CASSPGGRETQYF
TRBJ2-1 TRBV2 . CASKTISYNEQFF
TRBJ2-3 TRBV4-1 . CASSQEPTSGRTDTQYF
TRBJ2-5 TRBV4-3 . CASSQGGGLAGVFGGGETQYF
TRBJ2-7 TRBV10-3 . CAISEITQRELYEQYF
TRBJ2-7 TRBV4-1 . CASSQAGTRGAEQYF
TRBJ1-2 TRBV19 . CASSIWKTQGLTNYGYTF
TRBJ1-2 TRBV9 . CASSVEEGRVYGYTF
TRBJ1-2 TRBV18 . CASSPTEGQAYGYTF
TRBJ2-7 TRBV29-1 . CSVEPGGHEQYF
TRBJ2-7 TRBV6-1 . CASTVLAGGYEQYF
TRBJ2-5 TRBV7-6 . CASSLTSGRAVETQYF
TRBJ2-7 TRBV15 . CATSLTLAGVGRTYEQYF
TRBJ2-1 TRBV7-3 once CASSIRAGFNEQFF
TRBJ2-7 TRBV6-6 . CASSLAGGNVIYEQYF
TRBJ2-1 TRBV19 . CASSPLRTGKYNEQFF
TRBJ2-1 TRBV9 . CASSVDPGLAGMGEQFF
TRBJ2-2 TRBV29-1 . CSAQQGRLAGELFF
TRBJ2-1 TRBV6-5 . CASRRQGNNEQFF
TRBJ2-3 TRBV2 . CASSDSPSGREYTDTQYF
TRBJ2-3 TRBV28 few CASSFVRNGARYF
TRBJ1-4 TRBV28 . CASSSRGWEGRIEKLFF
TRBJ1-5 TRBV5-8 . CASSLGNRGSISYSNQPQHF
TRBJ1-2 TRBV6-6 . CASSYSETGDYGYTF
TRBJ2-7 TRBV4-2 . CASSQAGTGSYEQYF
TRBJ2-1 TRBV7-9 . CASSPNPPSEQFF
TRBJ2-1 TRBV6-5 . CASSPGLAGNNEQFF
TRBJ2-4 TRBV4-1 . CASSQEGGLTKNIQYF
TRBJ2-7 TRBV15 . CATSREYGRGYEQYF
TRBJ2-1 TRBV9 . CASSASLSGSGVNEQFF
TRBJ2-1 TRBV6-1 . CASKRLADSNEQFF
TRBJ1-2 TRBV28 . CASSTSTGHYGYTF
TRBJ2-7 TRBV7-8 once CASSSPASGGLYEQYF
TRBJ2-7 TRBV7-9 . CASSPAEVGDYEQYF
TRBJ2-7 TRBV5-1 . CASSLGPGQYEQYF
TRBJ1-4 TRBV18 . CASSPPEGGGEKLFF
TRBJ1-1 TRBV10-3 . CAISANLMDTEAFF
TRBJ1-5 TRBV9 . CASSVGSSNQPQHF
TRBJ2-1 TRBV13 . CASSPGTSGNINEQFF
. TRBV18 once CASSARDRVYEQYF
TRBJ1-1 TRBV28 . CASSLLRPYGGRAAFF
TRBJ2-1 TRBV5-5 . CASSPTGEGEQFF
TRBJ2-2 TRBV28 . CASSFWGYRGSNTGELFF
TRBJ1-1 TRBV11-2 . CASSLHSMNTEAFF
TRBJ2-5 TRBV29-1 . CSATGQGTQYF
TRBJ2-7 TRBV19 . CASSRWVAGRDSYEQYF
TRBJ1-3 TRBV18 once CASSPSDLSGNTIYF
TRBJ1-4 TRBV6-6 few CASRTGQTNEKLFF
TRBJ2-7 TRBV2 . CANVGQGYEQYF
TRBJ1-5 TRBV28 . CASSSHVGRGNQPQHF
TRBJ1-2 TRBV28 once CASSAQTGNYGYTF
TRBJ2-3 TRBV6-4 . CASSARAGAADTQYF
TRBJ2-7 TRBV5-4 . CASSLDQSSSYEQYF
TRBJ2-3 TRBV9 . CASSVGTSGGADTQYF
TRBJ2-4 TRBV25-1 . CASSGGARKNIQYF
TRBJ2-3 TRBV7-9 few CASSTRLAGGWDTDTQYF